The 18 T cell receptor beta chains below come from one sample, sequenced in a study of cytotoxic CD8 clonotypes in ibrutinib-treated CLL. Method: immunoSEQ multiplex PCR; TCRdb's copy keeps in-frame clones and lacks some. The sample consists of roughly 160,000 clones, about 80% of them appearing once. The sample consisted of PBMCs, taken after 24 months of ibrutinib treatment. Receptor source: a human donor with chronic lymphocytic leukemia.

This chain connects TRBV9 to TRBJ2-7, with D perhaps TRBD1 (6 bases). The V gene's germline CDR1 is SGDLS and CDR2 YYNGEE. The ends were cut back, 0 bases at V and 3 bases at J, with 13 bases in the middle. CDR3 length equals 15 residues. CDR3 loop: CASSVALGHGYEQYF. The CDR3 DNA follows: TGTGCCAGCAGCGTAGCTTTGGGACACGGCTACGAGCAGTACTTC.

V and J are TRBV5-6 and TRBJ2-3; no reliable D call. CDR1 is SGHDT and CDR2 is YYEEEE in the germline V gene. V lost 0 bases to trimming and J lost 3 bases, with 8 bases between them. CDR3 size: 14 residues. Here the CDR3 reads CASSLELVTDTQYF. The DNA for the CDR3 is TGTGCCAGCAGCTTGGAGCTAGTAACAGATACGCAGTATTTT.

CDR3 nucleotide sequence: TGTGCCAGTAGTCCAGGACAGGGGGCCAAAAACATTCAGTACTTC. It encodes CASSPGQGAKNIQYF. The chain combines TRBV19 with TRBJ2-4; 9 bases align to TRBD1. Germline-derived CDR1 and CDR2 are LNHDA and SQIVND (reference sequence). Trimming took 5 bases from V and 1 from J; bases not matched to a gene: 3. The CDR3 is made up of 15 amino acids.

The chain joins TRBV2 to TRBJ2-3; D is undetermined. The CDR3 is 15 amino acids. CDR1 and CDR2 (germline): SNHLY, FYNNEI. Trimming took 6 bases from V and 8 from J, leaving 21 bases between them. CDR3 sequence (DNA): TGTGCCAGCAGACCCTCGACTGGGTCGTTGGGTACGCAGTATTTT. Translating gives CASRPSTGSLGTQYF.

The chain is built from TRBV6-6 and TRBJ1-2, with D hard to call. Trimming took 1 base from V and 6 from J, leaving 15 bases between them. The CDR3 covers 15 residues. Germline CDR1 reads MNHNY; CDR2 reads SVGAGI (reference sequence). The CDR3 sequence: CASSYYRASSDGYTF. In nucleotides, the CDR3 is TGTGCCAGCAGTTACTACCGGGCCTCCTCGGATGGCTACACCTTC.

The table lists this clone with a few counts. The V and J genes are TRBV2 and TRBJ1-5, with TRBD1 matching over 7 bases. Germline V lookup: CDR1 SNHLY, CDR2 FYNNEI. The CDR3 has 16 amino acids. Trimming at V came to 2 bases and at J to 5 bases, leaving 9 bases not matched to a gene. DNA of the CDR3: TGTGCCAGCAGTGAAAGAGGGGCAGGGGGTGATCAGCCCCAGCATTTT. This encodes CASSERGAGGDQPQHF.

V gene TRBV4-1 combines with J gene TRBJ1-5; D remains ambiguous. CDR1 and CDR2 from the germline V gene are MGHRA and YSYEKL. V lost 1 base and J lost 0, with 13 bases in between. The CDR3 is 17 amino acids. The CDR3 protein is CASSQGQPLISNQPQHF. For the CDR3, the DNA is TGCGCCAGCAGCCAAGGGCAGCCCCTGATTAGCAATCAGCCCCAGCATTTT.

V usage is TRBV18 and J usage is TRBJ1-1; no reliable D call. The CDR3 is 13 amino acids. The ends were cut back, 1 base at V and 5 bases at J, with 8 bases in the middle. In germline, CDR1 is KGHSH, CDR2 LQKENI. CDR3 sequence (DNA): TGTGCCAGCTCACCACTTGAGAGGACTGAAGCTTTCTTT. Residues: CASSPLERTEAFF.

This rearrangement joins TRBV11-2 to TRBJ1-6, with no clear D. From germline, CDR1 is SGHAT and CDR2 FQNNGV. The CDR3 is made up of 17 amino acids. V was cut by 4 bases and J by 2 bases, with 15 bases left in between. In nucleotides, the CDR3 is TGTGCCAGCAGCTCCCCCCCTCCGAGCGCCTATAATTCACCCCTCCACTTT. Protein: CASSSPPPSAYNSPLHF.

The rearrangement uses TRBV28 and TRBJ1-1; possible D gene TRBD1, 5 bases. The CDR3 is 15 amino acids. V shed 2 bases and J shed 6 bases, with 16 bases lying between them. The germline CDR1 and CDR2 sequences are MDHEN and SYDVKM. CDR3 region: CASSLPGPGFSEAFF. DNA for the CDR3: TGTGCCAGCAGTTTACCAGGGCCAGGGTTCTCTGAAGCTTTCTTT.

This sequence joins TRBV5-1 and TRBJ1-5; D call uncertain. Germline CDR1 reads SGHRS; CDR2 reads YFSETQ. Trimming stripped 1 base from V and 0 bases from J, with 14 bases between. The CDR3 length is 17 residues. CDR3 in amino acids: CASSLSGKFFSNQPQHF. The CDR3 bases are TGCGCCAGCAGCTTGAGTGGCAAATTCTTTAGCAATCAGCCCCAGCATTTT. Complete variable domain (other parts from reference TRBV5-1 and TRBJ1-5): KAGVTQTPRYLIKTRGQQVTLSCSPISGHRSVSWYQQTPGQGLQFLFEYFSETQRNKGNFPGRFSGRQFSNSRSEMNVSTLELGDSALYLCASSLSGKFFSNQPQHFGDGTRLSIL.

The chain has TRBV21-1 and TRBJ2-7; the DNA was not compared with TRBD1, the D call given in the table. TRBV21-1 is listed as a pseudogene. The CDR3 sequence is 14 residues long. The DNA of the CDR3 is TGTGCCAGCAGCAAAGGGCCAGGTACCTACGAGCAGTACTTC. Translation gives CASSKGPGTYEQYF.

This clone was recorded at least ten times. This sequence joins TRBV5-8 and TRBJ1-2; D not certain. The CDR3 consists of 15 residues. V was pared by 4 bases and J by 3 bases, with 16 bases between. From germline, CDR1 is SGHTS and CDR2 YDEGEE. The CDR3 here is CASSPREGVHYGYTF. The CDR3 bases are TGTGCCAGCAGCCCCCGGGAGGGTGTTCACTATGGCTACACCTTC.

This clone was counted a single time. This sequence joins TRBV5-6 and TRBJ1-5; no reliable D call. V was clipped by 4 bases and J by 3 bases, with 11 bases between them. CDR3 length: 14 residues. In germline, CDR1 is SGHDT, CDR2 YYEEEE. The DNA for the CDR3 is TGTGCCAGCAGCCCCTTCCCAGACAATCAGCCCCAGCATTTT. It yields the protein CASSPFPDNQPQHF.

This chain connects TRBV4-1 to TRBJ1-5, with 9 bases matching TRBD1. The ends lost 1 base at V and 6 bases at J; junction bases unmatched: 4. Looked up from germline, CDR1 is MGHRA and CDR2 is YSYEKL. This CDR3 is 15 amino acids long. The CDR3 loop reads CASSQGETGGQPQHF. Written as DNA, the CDR3 is TGCGCCAGCAGCCAAGGCGAGACAGGGGGTCAGCCCCAGCATTTT.

This chain uses TRBV19 with TRBJ1-3; no firm D call. This CDR3 is built from 14 residues. V lost 2 bases to trimming and J lost 3 bases, with 8 bases between them. Germline V CDR1 and CDR2: LNHDA, SQIVND (reference sequence). The CDR3 bases are TGTGCCAGTAGTATATTTTCTAGTGGAAACACCATATATTTT. Protein product: CASSIFSSGNTIYF.

V and J are TRBV5-1 and TRBJ2-2; maybe TRBD1 (6 bases). Germline V lookup: CDR1 SGHRS, CDR2 YFSETQ. The V end lost 4 bases, the J end lost 2 bases, and 15 bases lay between the germline ends. This CDR3 comprises 16 residues. The CDR3 sequence: CASSLVGTPNTGELFF. CDR3 nucleotides: TGCGCCAGCAGCCTTGTGGGGACACCCAACACCGGGGAGCTGTTTTTT.

This chain joins TRBV2 and TRBJ2-3; weak D call: TRBD1 (5 bases). The ends were cut back, 2 bases at V and 8 bases at J, with 23 bases in the middle. The CDR3 consists of 17 residues. CDR1 is SNHLY and CDR2 is FYNNEI in the germline V gene. The CDR3 here is CASSERQGWEYSGTQYF. For the CDR3, the DNA is TGTGCCAGCAGTGAAAGGCAGGGTTGGGAATATTCGGGTACGCAGTATTTT.